The rows below give T cell receptor beta chains drawn from one sample of a study of blood T cells in healthy people across ages. A single record per CDR3 protein comes from TCRdb applying MiXCR to the 5' RACE reads. Counted here are fewer than 2,000,000 distinct CDR3 sequences, more than 35% occurring once; the ten biggest clones make up 20% to 25%. The sample comprised blood. The receptors derive from a human donor in good health. CDR3s include the opening cysteine and the closing phenylalanine or tryptophan. D genes are given only for firm matches. A clone size is listed for some rows: how often the clone was seen (once, few, many), or a class if it is expanded.

clone_size,d_call,j_call,v_call,cdr3_nt,cdr3_aa
-,-,TRBJ1-1,TRBV14,TGTGCCAGCAGCCAAGCCCGGGGCGGGGAAGCTTTCTTT,CASSQARGGEAFF
-,TRBD1,TRBJ1-2,TRBV29-1,TGCAGCGTTGAAGATTTTGAAGGGGACAGTGGGTATGGCTACACCTTC,CSVEDFEGDSGYGYTF
-,TRBD1,TRBJ2-1,TRBV24-1,TGTGCCACCAGCTCCGTAAAGGGGGCCTCCTACAATGAGCAGTTCTTC,CATSSVKGASYNEQFF
-,TRBD1,TRBJ1-2,TRBV6-5,TGTGCCAGCAGTTACGCCGGGACAGGGCGCCCCCAGGCCTATGGCTACACCTTC,CASSYAGTGRPQAYGYTF
-,-,TRBJ1-2,TRBV6-2/TRBV6-3,TGTGCCAGCAGGGACTCTTCGGACTATGGCTACACCTTC,CASRDSSDYGYTF
-,-,TRBJ2-1,TRBV4-2,TGTGCCAGCAGCCAAGACCCGGGACTGGACAATGAGCAGTTCTTC,CASSQDPGLDNEQFF
-,-,TRBJ2-7,TRBV3-1,TGTGCCAGCAGCCCGTTAGGGTCGGTAGCCTACGAGCAGTACTTC,CASSPLGSVAYEQYF
few,-,TRBJ2-3,TRBV15,TGTGCCACCAGCAAAGCTCCTTCATCAGATACGCAGTATTTT,CATSKAPSSDTQYF
-,-,TRBJ1-5,TRBV6-5,TGTGCCAGCAGGTCCCGGGACCCCCGGCAGCCCCGGCATTTT,CASRSRDPRQPRHF
-,-,TRBJ2-7,TRBV9,TGTGCCAGCAGCCCCAAGTCGGGGCCCTACGAGCAGTACTTC,CASSPKSGPYEQYF
few,-,TRBJ1-1,TRBV7-2,TGTGCCAGCAGCTTAGGGACCCAGCGTGAAGCTTTCTTT,CASSLGTQREAFF
-,-,TRBJ2-5,TRBV6-5,TGTGCCAGCAGTTACTCGATCGGGGAGGAGACCCAGTACTTC,CASSYSIGEETQYF
-,-,TRBJ1-2,TRBV20-1,TGCAGTGCTAGACCTCCCTGGGGGGGGGCTCGCTACACCTTC,CSARPPWGGARYTF
-,-,TRBJ1-2,TRBV4-2,TGTGCCAGCAGCCAAGAAAGTCTAGGTCTGTGGACCGGTAACTATGGCTACACCTTC,CASSQESLGLWTGNYGYTF
-,-,TRBJ1-1,TRBV6-5,TGTGCCAGCAGTCCCGCGGGGGAGGGTGAAGCTTTCTTT,CASSPAGEGEAFF
once,-,TRBJ2-1,TRBV6-6,TGTGCCAGCAGTTACTCGGAGGGGGGCTACGAGCAGTTCTTC,CASSYSEGGYEQFF
-,-,TRBJ1-1,TRBV12-3/TRBV12-4,TGTGCCAGCAGGGGTTTACAGGGTGGTACTTTCTTT,CASRGLQGGTFF
-,TRBD1,TRBJ2-5,TRBV7-2,TGTGCCAGCAGCGGGGCAGGGGGCGGAGAGACCCAGTACTTC,CASSGAGGGETQYF